These 14 T cell receptor beta chains were sequenced from one sample in a study of blood T cell repertoires in COVID-19. The table came from immunoSEQ multiplex PCR; TCRdb's copy has only in-frame clones and leaves some out. The data show about 210,000 clones, 80% to 90% seen once. Material: peripheral blood. All receptors derive from a woman aged 50 to 60 with acute or convalescent COVID-19.

The sample holds one count of this clone. The chain is built from TRBV15 and TRBJ2-4; no clear D. Germline V gene data show CDR1 as LNHNV and CDR2 as YYDKDF (reference sequence). V lost 0 bases to trimming and J lost 6 bases, with 6 bases between them. The CDR3 spans 13 residues. The CDR3 DNA reads as TGTGCCACCAGCAGAGATTTGAGAAACATTCAGTACTTC. Its translation is CATSRDLRNIQYF.

The chain employs TRBV7-2 and TRBJ2-5; possibly TRBD2 for D (5 bases). Trimming removed 0 bases from V and 4 bases from J, with 12 bases in between. Germline assignment: CDR1 SGHTA and CDR2 FQGNSA. There are 15 residues in the CDR3. This chain's CDR3 is CASSLAGRGRETQYF. The CDR3 bases are TGTGCCAGCAGCTTAGCGGGGAGAGGGAGAGAGACCCAGTACTTC.

This chain uses TRBV18 with TRBJ2-1, with TRBD2 matching over 12 bases. Trimming removed 8 bases from V and 5 bases from J; junction bases left unmatched: 4. The germline V gene has CDR1 KGHSH and CDR2 LQKENI. There are 14 residues in the CDR3. CDR3 residues: CASPGLAGNNEQFF. CDR3 coding DNA: TGTGCCAGCCCCGGACTAGCGGGGAACAATGAGCAGTTCTTC.

This clone was seen once. The genes are TRBV7-9 and TRBJ2-7; 10 nucleotides match TRBD1. Looked up from germline, CDR1 is SEHNR and CDR2 is FQNEAQ (reference sequence). V was clipped by 5 bases and J by 4 bases; unmatched bases: 8. This CDR3 comprises 15 residues. CDR3 amino acids: CASSLFRTGGYEQYF. The CDR3 DNA reads TGTGCCAGCAGCCTCTTTCGGACAGGGGGGTACGAGCAGTACTTC.

The chain combines TRBV7-3 with TRBJ2-5; TRBD2 is a possible D gene (6 bases). Trimming left V 5 bases short and J 14 bases short, with 27 bases between. The CDR3 totals 15 residues. Germline loops: CDR1 SGHTA, CDR2 FQGTGA. The CDR3 spells CASSNPPGTLLYPYF. CDR3 DNA sequence: TGTGCCAGCAGCAACCCCCCCGGGACTTTACTATACCCATACTTC.

The chain uses TRBV20-1 and TRBJ2-7; D possibly matches TRBD1 or TRBD2 (5 bases each). Between the trimmed V and J ends, which lost 3 bases and 2 bases, there was a span of 11 bases. There are 13 residues in the CDR3. The germline V gene encodes CDR1 DFQATT and CDR2 SNEGSKA (reference sequence). CDR3 DNA: TGCAGTGCTAGTGGGGCGGGCGCCTACGAGCAGTACTTC. This gives the protein CSASGAGAYEQYF.

The V gene is TRBV24-1, the J gene TRBJ1-2, with D hard to call. Trimming shortened V by 3 bases and J by 2 bases, and 9 bases separated the two germline ends. CDR3 length: 14 residues. Germline values: CDR1 KGHDR, CDR2 SFDVKD. Here the CDR3 DNA reads TGTGCCACCAGTGATCGGACGGGGAACTATGGCTACACCTTC. It specifies CATSDRTGNYGYTF.

The chain uses TRBV4-2 and TRBJ2-1, with 7 bases lining up with TRBD2. The trim removed 0 bases at V and 8 bases at J, leaving 10 bases unmatched. Per germline, CDR1 LGHNA and CDR2 YNFKEQ. This CDR3 spans 16 amino acids. The CDR3 bases are TGTGCCAGCAGCCAAGAGGGGACTACCACCCTACATGAGCAGTTCTTC. It yields the protein CASSQEGTTTLHEQFF.

The CDR3 sequence is CAISETPPGRGGDTQYF. The CDR3 DNA sequence: TGTGCCATCAGTGAGACCCCCCCCGGGAGGGGGGGAGATACGCAGTATTTT. The chain links TRBV10-3 to TRBJ2-3; 8 bases map to TRBD2. The CDR3 loop spans 17 amino acids. After removal of 2 bases from V and 5 bases from J, the junction contained 12 bases not matched to a gene. Germline assignment: CDR1 ENHRY and CDR2 SYGVKD.

The genes are TRBV2 and TRBJ2-2; D is perhaps TRBD1 (6 bases). The V end was cut by 6 bases, the J end by 2 bases, with 10 bases between. From germline, CDR1 is SNHLY and CDR2 FYNNEI. This CDR3 spans 14 amino acids. CDR3: CASRMDSNTGELFF. The CDR3 DNA reads TGTGCCAGCAGAATGGACAGCAACACCGGGGAGCTGTTTTTT.

CDR3 protein: CASSLARGEQFF. For the CDR3, the DNA is TGTGCCAGCAGTTTGGCCAGAGGTGAGCAGTTCTTC. The J gene is TRBJ2-1, the V gene TRBV28, with D uncertain. The V gene's germline CDR1 is MDHEN and CDR2 SYDVKM. Trimming shortened V by 3 bases and J by 9 bases, and 9 bases separated the two germline ends. This CDR3 contains 12 residues.

This chain connects TRBV27 to TRBJ2-1; D perhaps matches TRBD2 (7 bases). CDR1 and CDR2 (germline): MNHEY, SMNVEV (reference sequence). Trimming stripped 6 bases from V and 6 bases from J, with 18 bases between. This CDR3 has 15 residues. CDR3 residues: CASRFGSGGFNEQFF. The DNA of the CDR3 is TGTGCCAGCAGGTTCGGGTCGGGGGGCTTCAATGAGCAGTTCTTC.

This clone has just one count. Other nucleotide sequences from this sample produce the same CDR3. The gene calls are TRBV19 and TRBJ2-6; the D is unclear. The CDR3 contains 14 residues. Germline CDR1 LNHDA, CDR2 SQIVND (reference sequence). Between the trimmed V and J ends, which lost 7 bases and 0 bases, there was a span of 7 bases. CDR3 in amino acids: CASTLSSGANVLTF. The CDR3 nucleotides read TGTGCCAGTACTTTGAGCTCTGGGGCCAACGTCCTGACTTTC.

The chain combines TRBV7-9 with TRBJ2-7; TRBD1 might be the D (6 bases). The CDR3 totals 14 residues. Germline CDR1 and CDR2: SEHNR and FQNEAQ (reference sequence). Trimming cost V 5 bases and J 5 bases, with 16 bases left between them. DNA of the CDR3: TGTGCCAGCAGCCCCGGATACAGGGCTCACGAGCAGTACTTC. Translated, it gives CASSPGYRAHEQYF.